A selection of T cell receptor beta chains follows, all from one sample in a study of OX40 agonist ivuxolimab in advanced cancers. This table comes from immunoSEQ multiplex PCR, and its TCRdb copy is limited to in-frame clones, with some not included. This sample has roughly 100,000 clones, with 85% to 90% found just once. Sequenced material: CD4+ or CD8+ T cells sorted from blood, taken in a trial of the OX40 agonist ivuxolimab. The receptors here all came from an adult with an advanced solid tumor such as melanoma, head and neck, liver or kidney cancer. Both conserved end residues are part of each CDR3. D genes are given only for firm matches. Size is stated for part of the rows, as once, few or many counts, or as a class when the clone is expanded.

J gene: TRBJ2-3; D gene: NA; V gene: TRBV6-5; clone size: NA; CDR3 DNA: TGTGCCAGCAGTTACTCTTCCCTAGCGACAGATACGCAGTATTTT; CDR3 protein: CASSYSSLATDTQYF
J gene: TRBJ2-7; D gene: NA; V gene: TRBV7-9; clone size: NA; CDR3 DNA: TGTGCCAGCAGCCAAGAACTCCCCAGCGGGCTTAGCTCCTACGAGCAGTACTTC; CDR3 protein: CASSQELPSGLSSYEQYF
J gene: TRBJ2-7; D gene: TRBD2; V gene: TRBV6-6; clone size: NA; CDR3 DNA: TGTGCCAGCAGTTCGACTAGCGGGAGTGGCTACGAGCAGTACTTC; CDR3 protein: CASSSTSGSGYEQYF
J gene: TRBJ2-7; D gene: TRBD2; V gene: TRBV11-3; clone size: NA; CDR3 DNA: TGTGCCAGCAGCTTCACTAGCGGGACTTTGGGCGAGCAGTACTTC; CDR3 protein: CASSFTSGTLGEQYF
J gene: TRBJ2-3; D gene: NA; V gene: TRBV11-3; clone size: NA; CDR3 DNA: TGTGCCAGCAGCCGGAACTACGCAGATACGCAGTATTTT; CDR3 protein: CASSRNYADTQYF
J gene: TRBJ1-6; D gene: TRBD1; V gene: TRBV7-8; clone size: NA; CDR3 DNA: TGTGCCAGCAGCCTAGACAGGGGGGCCTATAATTCACCCCTCCACTTT; CDR3 protein: CASSLDRGAYNSPLHF
J gene: TRBJ2-5; D gene: NA; V gene: TRBV7-9; clone size: once; CDR3 DNA: TGTGCCAGCAGCTTATGGCAGGATCCATTTATCCAGTACTTC; CDR3 protein: CASSLWQDPFIQYF
J gene: TRBJ2-2; D gene: TRBD2; V gene: TRBV28; clone size: NA; CDR3 DNA: TGTGCCAGCAGCTCACCCCGGACTAGCGGGAGTATAGCCGGGGAGCTGTTTTTT; CDR3 protein: CASSSPRTSGSIAGELFF
J gene: TRBJ1-5; D gene: NA; V gene: TRBV6-5; clone size: NA; CDR3 DNA: TGTGCCAGCAGGGTAGGGGGATATAGCAATCAGCCCCAGCATTTT; CDR3 protein: CASRVGGYSNQPQHF
J gene: TRBJ2-1; D gene: NA; V gene: TRBV11-2; clone size: NA; CDR3 DNA: TGTGCCAGCAGCTTGGATGAGCAGTTCTTC; CDR3 protein: CASSLDEQFF
J gene: TRBJ1-1; D gene: NA; V gene: TRBV7-6; clone size: once; CDR3 DNA: TGTGCCAGCAGCTTAGACGGGTCGCCGAACACTGAAGCTTTCTTT; CDR3 protein: CASSLDGSPNTEAFF
J gene: TRBJ2-7; D gene: TRBD1; V gene: TRBV27; clone size: NA; CDR3 DNA: TGTGCCAGCAGTTTAGGGGACAGCTACTCCTACGAGCAGTACTTC; CDR3 protein: CASSLGDSYSYEQYF
J gene: TRBJ2-7; D gene: TRBD2; V gene: TRBV27; clone size: NA; CDR3 DNA: TGTGCCAGCAGTCCGGGACTAGCGGGAGGGTCTCCCTACGAGCAGTACTTC; CDR3 protein: CASSPGLAGGSPYEQYF
J gene: TRBJ1-2; D gene: NA; V gene: TRBV6-5; clone size: NA; CDR3 DNA: TGTGCCAGCAGTTACTCCGATTATGGCTACACCTTC; CDR3 protein: CASSYSDYGYTF
J gene: TRBJ2-1; D gene: NA; V gene: TRBV18; clone size: NA; CDR3 DNA: TGTGCCAGCTCATCGGGGGAGGATACTTACAATGAGCAGTTCTTC; CDR3 protein: CASSSGEDTYNEQFF
J gene: TRBJ2-3; D gene: TRBD2; V gene: TRBV7-9; clone size: NA; CDR3 DNA: TGTGCCAGCAGCCTTGGGACTAGCGGGGATACGCAGTATTTT; CDR3 protein: CASSLGTSGDTQYF
J gene: TRBJ2-7; D gene: NA; V gene: TRBV9; clone size: NA; CDR3 DNA: TGTGCCAGCGGAACAGAGAGCTCCTACGAGCAGTACTTC; CDR3 protein: CASGTESSYEQYF
J gene: TRBJ2-7; D gene: TRBD1; V gene: TRBV10-3; clone size: NA; CDR3 DNA: TGTGCCATCAGAAGCGGACAGGGGTTATCCTACGAGCAGTACTTC; CDR3 protein: CAIRSGQGLSYEQYF
J gene: TRBJ2-7; D gene: NA; V gene: TRBV11-2; clone size: few; CDR3 DNA: TGTGCCAGCAGGCAGACTGGATACGAGCAGTACTTC; CDR3 protein: CASRQTGYEQYF
J gene: TRBJ2-7; D gene: NA; V gene: TRBV27; clone size: NA; CDR3 DNA: TGTGCCAGCAGCAATGGGGGCCCCGAAGAGCAGTACTTC; CDR3 protein: CASSNGGPEEQYF
J gene: TRBJ2-4; D gene: NA; V gene: TRBV27; clone size: NA; CDR3 DNA: TGTGCCAGCAGTTTCGTCCGGGACGGCAACATTCAGTACTTC; CDR3 protein: CASSFVRDGNIQYF
J gene: TRBJ2-3; D gene: NA; V gene: TRBV30; clone size: NA; CDR3 DNA: TGTGCCTGGAGTTCCCAAGACAGGACCGATACGCAGTATTTT; CDR3 protein: CAWSSQDRTDTQYF
J gene: TRBJ1-1; D gene: NA; V gene: TRBV11-2; clone size: NA; CDR3 DNA: TGTGCCAGCTCCCCGGGGGGCGAAGAAACTGAAGCTTTCTTT; CDR3 protein: CASSPGGEETEAFF
J gene: TRBJ2-7; D gene: NA; V gene: TRBV19; clone size: NA; CDR3 DNA: TGTGCCAGTCAGGTGGGGGCTGGCTACGAGCAGTACTTC; CDR3 protein: CASQVGAGYEQYF
J gene: TRBJ2-7; D gene: NA; V gene: TRBV7-2; clone size: NA; CDR3 DNA: TGTGCCAGCAGCTCCCGGGGCTCCTACGAGCAGTACTTC; CDR3 protein: CASSSRGSYEQYF
J gene: TRBJ2-7; D gene: NA; V gene: TRBV4-1; clone size: NA; CDR3 DNA: TGCGCCAGCAGTCAAGAGGCGGGGGCTAGCTCCTACGAGCAGTACTTC; CDR3 protein: CASSQEAGASSYEQYF
J gene: TRBJ2-1; D gene: TRBD1; V gene: TRBV13; clone size: NA; CDR3 DNA: TGTGCCAGCAGCTTAGTCGGGACAGGACCCTACAATGAGCAGTTCTTC; CDR3 protein: CASSLVGTGPYNEQFF
J gene: TRBJ1-4; D gene: NA; V gene: TRBV10-3; clone size: NA; CDR3 DNA: TGTGCCATCGGGTTAGGGGGAACTAATGAAAAACTGTTTTTT; CDR3 protein: CAIGLGGTNEKLFF
J gene: TRBJ2-7; D gene: NA; V gene: TRBV6-1; clone size: NA; CDR3 DNA: TGTGCCAGCAAGACGAGTTACTACGAGCAGTACTTC; CDR3 protein: CASKTSYYEQYF
J gene: TRBJ2-7; D gene: TRBD1; V gene: TRBV7-3; clone size: NA; CDR3 DNA: TGTGCCAGCAGCTCCACAGGGGACTACGAGCAGTACTTC; CDR3 protein: CASSSTGDYEQYF
J gene: TRBJ2-1; D gene: NA; V gene: TRBV7-3; clone size: once; CDR3 DNA: TGTGCCAGCAGCTTAGACTCTAGCTCCTACAATGAGCAGTTCTTC; CDR3 protein: CASSLDSSSYNEQFF
J gene: TRBJ2-7; D gene: NA; V gene: TRBV11-2; clone size: NA; CDR3 DNA: TGTGCCACCTCGTGGGGACATAGCTCCTACGAGCAGTACTTC; CDR3 protein: CATSWGHSSYEQYF
J gene: TRBJ1-1; D gene: NA; V gene: TRBV6-5; clone size: NA; CDR3 DNA: TGTGCCAGCAGTTTATCTGGGACCACCACTGAAGCTTTCTTT; CDR3 protein: CASSLSGTTTEAFF
J gene: TRBJ2-2; D gene: TRBD1; V gene: TRBV6-5; clone size: NA; CDR3 DNA: TGTGCCAGCACGTTGGGACCCACAGGGGCTGGGGAGCTGTTTTTT; CDR3 protein: CASTLGPTGAGELFF
J gene: TRBJ2-3; D gene: NA; V gene: TRBV10-3; clone size: few; CDR3 DNA: TGTGCCATCAGTGGTCAAACCATTGGCTCCCTAACTAGCACAGATACGCAGTATTTT; CDR3 protein: CAISGQTIGSLTSTDTQYF
J gene: TRBJ1-1; D gene: NA; V gene: TRBV30; clone size: few; CDR3 DNA: TGTGCCTGGAGAAAGCCCAGGGGCACTGAAGCTTTCTTT; CDR3 protein: CAWRKPRGTEAFF
J gene: TRBJ2-3; D gene: TRBD2; V gene: TRBV4-2; clone size: once; CDR3 DNA: TGTGCCAGCAGGTTAGCGGGAGGTATTGACACAGATACGCAGTATTTT; CDR3 protein: CASRLAGGIDTDTQYF
J gene: TRBJ1-2; D gene: NA; V gene: TRBV9; clone size: NA; CDR3 DNA: TGTGCCAGCAGCGGGGTTGACGGCTACACCTTC; CDR3 protein: CASSGVDGYTF
J gene: TRBJ2-7; D gene: NA; V gene: TRBV10-3; clone size: NA; CDR3 DNA: TGTGCCATCAGTGGTGGTGACGGGGGCTCCTACGAGCAGTACTTC; CDR3 protein: CAISGGDGGSYEQYF
J gene: TRBJ2-1; D gene: NA; V gene: TRBV2; clone size: NA; CDR3 DNA: TGTGCCAGCAGTGAAGCGCTGGGTAGCTACAATGAGCAGTTCTTC; CDR3 protein: CASSEALGSYNEQFF
J gene: TRBJ1-1; D gene: TRBD1; V gene: TRBV7-3; clone size: NA; CDR3 DNA: TGTGCCAGCAGCGTGGGACAGGGTTCTGAAGCTTTCTTT; CDR3 protein: CASSVGQGSEAFF
J gene: TRBJ2-7; D gene: NA; V gene: TRBV7-9; clone size: NA; CDR3 DNA: TGTGCCAGCAGCCCAGGGGGGGACGAGCAGTACTTC; CDR3 protein: CASSPGGDEQYF
J gene: TRBJ2-1; D gene: TRBD2; V gene: TRBV5-1; clone size: NA; CDR3 DNA: TGCGCCAGCAGCTTGGCCGCAAGCGGGGCCTACAATGAGCAGTTCTTC; CDR3 protein: CASSLAASGAYNEQFF
J gene: TRBJ2-1; D gene: NA; V gene: TRBV7-3; clone size: NA; CDR3 DNA: TGTGCCAGCAGCTATAACCCGATGGGTCGAGGGGTACTATATGAGCAGTTCTTC; CDR3 protein: CASSYNPMGRGVLYEQFF
J gene: TRBJ2-7; D gene: NA; V gene: TRBV4-1; clone size: NA; CDR3 DNA: TGCGCCAGCAGCCAAGATCAGGCCTCCTACGAGCAGTACTTC; CDR3 protein: CASSQDQASYEQYF
J gene: TRBJ2-7; D gene: NA; V gene: TRBV6-5; clone size: NA; CDR3 DNA: TGTGCCAGCACCCGCCAAGTCGGGGCCGAGCAGTACTTC; CDR3 protein: CASTRQVGAEQYF
J gene: TRBJ1-5; D gene: NA; V gene: TRBV25-1; clone size: NA; CDR3 DNA: TGTGCCAGCAGTGAGAGGGGAGGTCAGCCCCAGCATTTT; CDR3 protein: CASSERGGQPQHF
J gene: TRBJ1-1; D gene: TRBD1; V gene: TRBV18; clone size: NA; CDR3 DNA: TGTGCCAGCTCACCACGACAGGGGGACACTGAAGCTTTCTTT; CDR3 protein: CASSPRQGDTEAFF
J gene: TRBJ2-3; D gene: NA; V gene: TRBV13; clone size: NA; CDR3 DNA: TGTGCCAGCAGCTTAGACAGCGGTATTGGGACAGATACGCAGTATTTT; CDR3 protein: CASSLDSGIGTDTQYF
J gene: TRBJ2-7; D gene: NA; V gene: TRBV15; clone size: NA; CDR3 DNA: TGTGCCACCAGCAGAGTCTGGACGGGAGAATACGAGCAGTACTTC; CDR3 protein: CATSRVWTGEYEQYF
J gene: TRBJ2-7; D gene: NA; V gene: TRBV6-6; clone size: NA; CDR3 DNA: TGTGCCAGCAGCCGGGCAGGGCCCTACGAGCAGTACTTC; CDR3 protein: CASSRAGPYEQYF
J gene: TRBJ2-1; D gene: NA; V gene: TRBV7-9; clone size: NA; CDR3 DNA: TGTGCCAGCAGCCTACAAAATCTGGATGAGCAGTTCTTC; CDR3 protein: CASSLQNLDEQFF
J gene: TRBJ1-1; D gene: NA; V gene: TRBV19; clone size: NA; CDR3 DNA: TGTGCCAGTACGGACAGAGGGAACACTGAAGCTTTCTTT; CDR3 protein: CASTDRGNTEAFF
J gene: TRBJ1-2; D gene: TRBD1; V gene: TRBV28; clone size: NA; CDR3 DNA: TGTGCCAGCAGTTCGCGCTATCACAGGGGCGGGTATGTTGGCTACACCTTC; CDR3 protein: CASSSRYHRGGYVGYTF
J gene: TRBJ2-1; D gene: TRBD1; V gene: TRBV6-1; clone size: NA; CDR3 DNA: TGTGCCAGCAGTGATGGGCAGGGGGCGAGTTACCCGCGGTTCTTC; CDR3 protein: CASSDGQGASYPRFF
J gene: TRBJ1-1; D gene: NA; V gene: TRBV6-1; clone size: NA; CDR3 DNA: TGTGCCAGCAGTGAGGTATCCAGCCCTGAAGCTTTCTTT; CDR3 protein: CASSEVSSPEAFF
J gene: TRBJ1-1; D gene: NA; V gene: TRBV28; clone size: NA; CDR3 DNA: TGTGCCAGCAGTCTAGGTCGAGGGACCAACACTGAAGCTTTCTTT; CDR3 protein: CASSLGRGTNTEAFF
J gene: TRBJ1-1; D gene: TRBD1; V gene: TRBV14; clone size: NA; CDR3 DNA: TGTGCCAGCAGCCAAGTGAGGACAGGGTCAGAAGCTTTCTTT; CDR3 protein: CASSQVRTGSEAFF